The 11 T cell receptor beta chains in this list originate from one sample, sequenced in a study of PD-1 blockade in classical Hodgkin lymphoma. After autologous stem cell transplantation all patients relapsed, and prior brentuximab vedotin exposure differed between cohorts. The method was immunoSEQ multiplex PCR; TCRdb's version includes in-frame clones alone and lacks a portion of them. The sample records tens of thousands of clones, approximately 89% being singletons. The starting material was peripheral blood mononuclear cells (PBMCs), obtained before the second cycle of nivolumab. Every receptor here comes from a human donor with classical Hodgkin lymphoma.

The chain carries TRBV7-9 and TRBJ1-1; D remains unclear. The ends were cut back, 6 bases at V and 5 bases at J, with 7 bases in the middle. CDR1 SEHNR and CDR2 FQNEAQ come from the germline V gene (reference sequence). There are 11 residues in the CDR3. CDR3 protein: CASSVGTEAFF. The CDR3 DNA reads TGTGCCAGCAGTGTCGGGACTGAAGCTTTCTTT.

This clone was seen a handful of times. This chain's CDR3 is CASSLDLSRTYTF. In DNA form, the CDR3 reads TGTGCCAGCAGCTTAGATCTTAGCAGGACTTACACCTTC. The rearrangement uses TRBV11-2 and TRBJ1-2; D unclear. Germline CDR1 is SGHAT and CDR2 is FQNNGV. The CDR3 sequence is 13 residues long. With 0 bases removed from V and 11 bases from J, the gap between germline ends came to 13 bases.

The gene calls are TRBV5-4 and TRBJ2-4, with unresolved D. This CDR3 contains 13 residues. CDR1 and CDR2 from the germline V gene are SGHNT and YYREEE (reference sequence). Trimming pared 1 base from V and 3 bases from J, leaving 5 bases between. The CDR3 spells CASSLSDKNIQYF. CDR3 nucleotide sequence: TGTGCCAGCAGCTTGTCAGACAAAAACATTCAGTACTTC.

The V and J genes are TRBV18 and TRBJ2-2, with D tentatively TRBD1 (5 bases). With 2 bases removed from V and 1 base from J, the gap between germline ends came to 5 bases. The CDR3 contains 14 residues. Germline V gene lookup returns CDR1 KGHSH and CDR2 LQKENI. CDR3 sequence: CASSPDRNTGELFF. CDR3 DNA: TGTGCCAGCTCACCAGACAGGAACACCGGGGAGCTGTTTTTT.

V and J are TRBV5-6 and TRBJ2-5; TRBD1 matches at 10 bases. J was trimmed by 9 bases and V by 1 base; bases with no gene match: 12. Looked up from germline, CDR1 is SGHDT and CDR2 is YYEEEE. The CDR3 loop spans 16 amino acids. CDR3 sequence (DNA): TGTGCCAGCAGCTTGTGGACAGGGGGGTGGGCGATCGCCCAGTACTTC. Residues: CASSLWTGGWAIAQYF.

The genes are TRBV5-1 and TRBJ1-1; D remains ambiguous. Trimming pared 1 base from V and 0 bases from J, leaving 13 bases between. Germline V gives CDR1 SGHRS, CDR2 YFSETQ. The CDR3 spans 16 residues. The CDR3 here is CASSLIAGAMNTEAFF. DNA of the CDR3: TGCGCCAGCAGCTTGATAGCAGGAGCGATGAACACTGAAGCTTTCTTT.

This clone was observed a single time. The CDR3 loop is CASSIPPGEQFF. CDR3 nucleotides: TGTGCCAGCAGTATACCCCCTGGCGAGCAGTTCTTC. The chain combines TRBV27 with TRBJ2-1; no clear D. CDR3 size: 12 residues. V was pared by 5 bases and J by 10 bases, with 12 bases between. CDR1 MNHEY and CDR2 SMNVEV come from the germline V gene (reference sequence).

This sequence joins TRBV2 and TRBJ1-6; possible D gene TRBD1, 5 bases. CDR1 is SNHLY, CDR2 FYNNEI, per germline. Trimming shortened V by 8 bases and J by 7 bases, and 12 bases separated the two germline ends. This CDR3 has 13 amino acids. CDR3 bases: TGTGCCAGCGTTGGCGGGACGAATTCACCCCTCCACTTT. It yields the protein CASVGGTNSPLHF.

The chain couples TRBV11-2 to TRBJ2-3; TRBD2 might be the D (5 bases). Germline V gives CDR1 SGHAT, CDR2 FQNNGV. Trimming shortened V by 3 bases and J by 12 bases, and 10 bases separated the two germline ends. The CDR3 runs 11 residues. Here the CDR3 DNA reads TGTGCCAGCAGCTTTCAGGCTAGCCAGTATTTT. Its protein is CASSFQASQYF.

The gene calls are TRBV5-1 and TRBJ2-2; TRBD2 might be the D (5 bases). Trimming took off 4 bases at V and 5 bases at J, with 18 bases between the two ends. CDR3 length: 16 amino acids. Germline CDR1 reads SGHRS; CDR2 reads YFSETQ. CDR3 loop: CASSRSDSPGTGELFF. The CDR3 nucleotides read TGCGCCAGCAGCAGGAGTGATAGCCCGGGGACCGGGGAGCTGTTTTTT.

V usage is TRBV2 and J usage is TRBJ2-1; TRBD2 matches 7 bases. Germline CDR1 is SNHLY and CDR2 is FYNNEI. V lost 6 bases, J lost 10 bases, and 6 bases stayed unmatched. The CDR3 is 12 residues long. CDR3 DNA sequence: TGTGCCAGCAGGTCGACAGCGGGGGAGCAGTTCTTC. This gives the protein CASRSTAGEQFF.